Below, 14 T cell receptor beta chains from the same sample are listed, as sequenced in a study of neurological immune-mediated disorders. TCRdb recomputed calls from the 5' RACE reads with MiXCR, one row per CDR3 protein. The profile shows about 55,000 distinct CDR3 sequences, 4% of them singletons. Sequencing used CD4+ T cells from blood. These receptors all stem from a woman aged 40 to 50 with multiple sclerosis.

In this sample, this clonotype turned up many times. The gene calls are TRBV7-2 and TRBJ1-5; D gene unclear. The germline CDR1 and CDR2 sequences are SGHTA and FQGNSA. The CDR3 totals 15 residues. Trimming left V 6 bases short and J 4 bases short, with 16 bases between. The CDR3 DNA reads TGTGCCAGCAGAAGCCAGTCGGGAGGGAATCAGCCCCAGCATTTT. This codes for CASRSQSGGNQPQHF. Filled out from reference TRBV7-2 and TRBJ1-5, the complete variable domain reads GAGVSQSPSNKVTEKGKDVELRCDPISGHTALYWYRQSLGQGLEFLIYFQGNSAPDKSGLPSDRFSAERTGGSVSTLTIQRTQQEDSAVYLCASRSQSGGNQPQHFGDGTRLSIL.

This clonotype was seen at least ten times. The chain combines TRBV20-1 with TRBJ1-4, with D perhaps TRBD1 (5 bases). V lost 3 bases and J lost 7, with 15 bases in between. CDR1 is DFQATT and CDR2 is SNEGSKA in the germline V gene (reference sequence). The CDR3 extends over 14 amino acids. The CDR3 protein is CSASSREEGEKLFF. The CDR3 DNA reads TGCAGTGCTAGTTCCAGGGAGGAAGGTGAAAAACTGTTTTTT.

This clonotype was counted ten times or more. CDR3 in amino acids: CSARKSGGSQLNEQFF. The CDR3 DNA reads as TGCAGTGCTAGGAAATCCGGGGGCTCACAACTCAATGAGCAGTTCTTC. The V call is TRBV20-1, the J call TRBJ2-1; D is tentatively TRBD1 or TRBD2 (6 bases each). The CDR3 spans 16 residues. The germline CDR1 and CDR2 sequences are DFQATT and SNEGSKA (reference sequence). Trimming left V 3 bases short and J 6 bases short, with 21 bases between.

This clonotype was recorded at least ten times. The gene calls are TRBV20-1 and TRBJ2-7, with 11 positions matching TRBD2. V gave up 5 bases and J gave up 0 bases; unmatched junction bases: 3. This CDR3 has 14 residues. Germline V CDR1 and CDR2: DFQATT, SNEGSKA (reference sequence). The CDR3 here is CSALAGGGSYEQYF. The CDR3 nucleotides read TGCAGTGCTCTAGCGGGGGGCGGCTCCTACGAGCAGTACTTC.

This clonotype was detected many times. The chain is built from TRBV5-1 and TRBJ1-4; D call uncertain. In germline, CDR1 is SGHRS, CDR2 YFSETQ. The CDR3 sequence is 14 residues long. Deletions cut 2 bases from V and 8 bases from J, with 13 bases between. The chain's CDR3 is CASSFGSSREKLFF. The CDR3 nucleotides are TGCGCCAGCAGCTTTGGCAGCTCTAGAGAAAAACTGTTTTTT.

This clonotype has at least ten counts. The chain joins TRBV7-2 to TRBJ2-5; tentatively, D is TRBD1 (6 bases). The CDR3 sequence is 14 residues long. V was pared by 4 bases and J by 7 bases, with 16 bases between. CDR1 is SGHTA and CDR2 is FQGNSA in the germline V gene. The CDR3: CASSSARQVPTQYF. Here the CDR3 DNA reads TGTGCCAGCAGCTCTGCTAGACAGGTTCCGACCCAGTACTTC.

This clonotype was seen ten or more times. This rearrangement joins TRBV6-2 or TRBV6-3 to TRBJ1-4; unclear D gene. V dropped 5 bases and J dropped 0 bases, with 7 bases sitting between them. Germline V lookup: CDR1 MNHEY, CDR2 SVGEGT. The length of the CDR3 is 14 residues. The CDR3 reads CASSGRTTNEKLFF. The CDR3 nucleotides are TGTGCCAGCAGTGGACGGACAACTAATGAAAAACTGTTTTTT.

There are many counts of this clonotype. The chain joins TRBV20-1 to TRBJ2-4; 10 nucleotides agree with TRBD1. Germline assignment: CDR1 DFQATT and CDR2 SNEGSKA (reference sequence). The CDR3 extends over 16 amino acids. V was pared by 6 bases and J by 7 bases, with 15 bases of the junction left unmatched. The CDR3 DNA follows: TGCAGTGCGCTAGTCGGGACAGGGGTGTCGCGGAACATTCAGTACTTC. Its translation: CSALVGTGVSRNIQYF.

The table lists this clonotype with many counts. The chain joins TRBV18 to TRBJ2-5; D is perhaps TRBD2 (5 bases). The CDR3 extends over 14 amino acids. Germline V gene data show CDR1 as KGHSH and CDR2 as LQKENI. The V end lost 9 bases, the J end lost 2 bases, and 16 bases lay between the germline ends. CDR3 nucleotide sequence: TGTGCCAGTGGACTGGTAGGAGGACAAGAGACCCAGTACTTC. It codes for CASGLVGGQETQYF.

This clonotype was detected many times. CDR3 in DNA: TGCGCCAGCCGCAGGGAGAGCACTGAAGCTTTCTTT. Protein product: CASRRESTEAFF. This chain joins TRBV5-1 and TRBJ1-1, with D possibly being TRBD1 (5 bases). The CDR3 runs to 12 residues. Trimming shortened V by 7 bases and J by 4 bases, and 11 bases separated the two germline ends. Germline values: CDR1 SGHRS, CDR2 YFSETQ.

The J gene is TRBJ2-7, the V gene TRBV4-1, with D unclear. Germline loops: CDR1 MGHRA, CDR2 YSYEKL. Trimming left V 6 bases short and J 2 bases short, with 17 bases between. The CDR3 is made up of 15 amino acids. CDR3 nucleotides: TGCGCCAGCAGATTGTCAGGCAAAAAGGCCTACGAGCAGTACTTC. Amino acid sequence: CASRLSGKKAYEQYF.

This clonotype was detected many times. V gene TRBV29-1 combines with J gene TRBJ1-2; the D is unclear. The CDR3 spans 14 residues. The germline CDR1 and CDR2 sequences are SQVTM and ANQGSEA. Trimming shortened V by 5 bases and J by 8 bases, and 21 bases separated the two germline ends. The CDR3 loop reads CSVLNPERSGGYTF. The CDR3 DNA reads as TGCAGCGTTCTAAACCCCGAGCGGAGTGGGGGCTACACCTTC.

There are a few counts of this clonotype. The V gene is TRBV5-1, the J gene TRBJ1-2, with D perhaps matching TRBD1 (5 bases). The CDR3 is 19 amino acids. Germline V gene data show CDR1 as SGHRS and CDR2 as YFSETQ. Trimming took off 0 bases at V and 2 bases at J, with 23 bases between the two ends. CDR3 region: CASSLAPGRADGRNYGYTF. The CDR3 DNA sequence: TGCGCCAGCAGCTTGGCCCCGGGCAGGGCAGATGGTAGGAACTATGGCTACACCTTC.

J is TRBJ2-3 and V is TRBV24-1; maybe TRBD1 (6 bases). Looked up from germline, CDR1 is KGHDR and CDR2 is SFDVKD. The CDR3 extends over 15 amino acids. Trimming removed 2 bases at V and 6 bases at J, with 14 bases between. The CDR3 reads CATSDSTGLGDTQYF. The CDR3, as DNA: TGTGCCACCAGTGATTCGACAGGTCTAGGTGATACGCAGTATTTT.